These T cell receptor beta chains were read from a single sample in a study of T-cell memory formation after mild COVID-19. TCRdb redid the calling of the 5' RACE reads with MiXCR, one entry per CDR3 protein. The sample includes some 120,000 distinct CDR3 sequences, about 6% of them seen just once. The sequenced sample consisted of PBMCs or a T cell subset sorted from them (not recorded which). These receptors all come from an adult woman who had mild COVID-19 (a few samples of this study predate the infection). Cell type and time point are not known. Both conserved end residues are part of each CDR3. Clone size appears in some rows only: once, few, many, or a class for an expanded clone.

TRBJ2-1,TRBV6-5,many,CASSHADEQFF
TRBJ1-5,TRBV20-1,.,CSARKDSYSNQPQHF
TRBJ2-7,TRBV24-1,.,CATSGTDSLRGGLAGYEQYF
TRBJ2-7,TRBV20-1,.,CSARKTGRGREQYF
TRBJ2-1,TRBV11-2,many,CASSLSTSGGAKEQFF
TRBJ1-6,TRBV2,.,CASSEALRRSSYNSPLHF
TRBJ2-3,TRBV7-6,many,CASSLDLAGRTDTQYF
TRBJ2-5,TRBV7-2,many,CASTDLGSQYF
TRBJ2-7,TRBV7-9,few,CASSSRPSGTYEQYF
TRBJ2-1,TRBV24-1,.,CATGGQIQNEQFF
TRBJ2-1,TRBV5-1,many,CASSLVRHEQFF
TRBJ2-1,TRBV7-3,few,CASSGTSAYNEQFF
TRBJ2-1,TRBV16,few,CASSHMGRPSSYNEQFF
TRBJ1-2,TRBV12-3/TRBV12-4,.,CASSFGRGYGYTF
TRBJ2-7,TRBV24-1,many,CATSVGYEQYF
TRBJ2-4,TRBV7-9,many,CASSGLAELAKNIQYF
TRBJ2-7,TRBV12-3/TRBV12-4,.,CGCWHRGAGYEQYF
TRBJ1-6,TRBV10-3,.,CAISESGASYNSPLHF
TRBJ1-1,TRBV5-6,.,CASSGTLRRGRDTEAFF
TRBJ2-1,TRBV7-2,many,CASSFLNEQFF
TRBJ2-7,TRBV5-1,many,CASSPLQGNPYEQYF
TRBJ2-7,TRBV5-1,few,CASSFLGTGLTYEQYF
TRBJ2-3,TRBV12-3/TRBV12-4,many,CASSFGQATDTQYF
TRBJ1-3,TRBV9,.,CASGRDSGNTIYF
TRBJ2-7,TRBV10-3,few,CATSGTGLIEQYF
TRBJ2-3,TRBV7-9,.,CASSFRLAGDAADTQYF
TRBJ2-3,TRBV24-1,many,CATSGPGTGPTDTQYF
TRBJ2-7,TRBV25-1,many,CATRQGASYEQYF
TRBJ1-2,TRBV7-9,few,CASSLRGTPGGYTF
TRBJ1-6,TRBV12-3/TRBV12-4,few,CASSLARGGGSPLHF
TRBJ1-1,TRBV29-1,few,CSVEGRRPNTEAFF
TRBJ2-1,TRBV15,.,CATSRRQGTHNEQFF
TRBJ1-2,TRBV4-3,few,CASSQVDANYGYTF
TRBJ1-1,TRBV3-1,few,CASSPLQGRTEAFF
TRBJ2-1,TRBV4-2,many,CASSLEGQALGGEQFF
TRBJ1-1,TRBV3-1,few,CASSPRDRGKDTEAFF
TRBJ2-1,TRBV12-3/TRBV12-4,many,CATQPSRADSYNEQFF
TRBJ2-3,TRBV7-9,few,CASSFDRGLADTQYF
TRBJ2-3,TRBV5-1,many,CASSLDKLDTQYF
TRBJ2-5,TRBV11-1,.,CASSRTSGNNQETQYF
TRBJ2-3,TRBV29-1,few,CSGGRTDTQYF
TRBJ1-2,TRBV30,many,CAWSVLVGATGYTF
TRBJ2-1,TRBV5-6,few,CASSLDPEIYNEQFF
TRBJ2-7,TRBV5-1,few,CASSFSPPTKGGNEQYF
TRBJ2-1,TRBV7-2,.,CASSLGILRRNNEQFF
TRBJ2-1,TRBV24-1,.,CATTGDNEQFF
TRBJ1-2,TRBV24-1,few,CATSDPADRVGYTF
TRBJ2-1,TRBV5-1,many,CASSLGQGYNEQFF
TRBJ2-3,TRBV12-3/TRBV12-4,many,CASRSGTSDPGTQYF
TRBJ1-5,TRBV7-9,few,CASSLASGANQPQHF
TRBJ2-7,TRBV2,few,CASSVFEQYF
TRBJ2-7,TRBV12-3/TRBV12-4,many,CASSSRTSGRIYEQYF
TRBJ2-6,TRBV5-6,.,CASSFRQASSGANVLTF
TRBJ2-6,TRBV4-1,many,CASSQVWGGANVLTF
TRBJ2-7,TRBV4-3,few,CASSQDIGRLYEQYF
TRBJ2-3,TRBV6-5,many,CASNRQRFTDTQYF
TRBJ2-7,TRBV29-1,many,CSVEGQGKGYEQYF
TRBJ1-4,TRBV5-1,many,CASSIATGVREKLFF
TRBJ1-2,TRBV20-1,.,CSATQGSGPLQLNYGYTF